Given below is one TCR beta chain in context. This sample is part of a study of blood T cell repertoires in COVID-19. Study background: Samples taken during acute and convalescent COVID-19 were collected in the United States, Italy and Spain.

Original handling: It was from reference gene primer amplification that nucleated cell counts were estimated. Profiled with immunoSEQ multiplex PCR; TCRdb holds only in-frame clones, not every one. D and trimming come from the DNA, and the V and J calls and clone size come from that table. This repertoire shows tens of thousands of clones, roughly four fifths found once; its top ten account for 6% to 7.5%. Sequences were obtained from peripheral blood. This TCR derives from a man between 60 and 75 years old with active COVID-19.

Here the CDR3 reads CATSRDQLSTDTQYF. The DNA of the CDR3 is TGTGCCACCAGCAGAGACCAACTCAGCACAGATACGCAGTATTTT. The chain couples TRBV15 to TRBJ2-3; D is ambiguous. Germline lookup yields CDR1 LNHNV and CDR2 YYDKDF (reference sequence). The CDR3 contains 15 residues. V gave up 0 bases and J gave up 0 bases, with 7 bases separating them.